This T cell receptor (beta chain) was recorded in a study of T cells in narcolepsy. Study-level information: Donors had narcolepsy type 1 or type 2, or were healthy controls.

V was clipped by 8 bases and J by 4 bases, with 15 bases between them. The CDR3 runs 14 residues. CDR1 is MNHEY and CDR2 is SMNVEV in the germline V gene (reference sequence). Method: immunoSEQ multiplex PCR; TCRdb's copy keeps in-frame clones and lacks some. The sample includes tens of thousands of clones, approximately 90% of them seen just once. Points on this clone: Its target is not known.

General study points: Healthy controls reportedly lacked the autoreactive clonotypes serially found in patients' blood. Autoreactive clone sequences were missing from some blood memory CD4+ repertoires.

This clonotype was sampled from a human donor with narcolepsy. The sample was CD45RA- memory CD4+ T cells from PBMCs. The chain carries TRBV27 and TRBJ2-1; no firm D call. CDR3 in amino acids: CASRGWSVYNEQFF. DNA for the CDR3: TGTGCCAGCCGTGGTTGGTCGGTATACAATGAGCAGTTCTTC.